These 8 T cell receptor beta chains originate from one sample sequenced in a study of T cell responses to AZD1222 COVID-19 vaccine. Repertoires were generated with immunoSEQ multiplex PCR, while TCRdb's copy carries only in-frame clones and drops some. The profile shows about 150,000 clones, around 91% of them singletons. Sequences were derived from peripheral blood, sampled on day 0 of AZD1222 vaccination. The receptors derive from an adult in good health.

This chain uses TRBV27 with TRBJ1-5; D call uncertain. Trimming shortened V by 6 bases and J by 4 bases, and 10 bases separated the two germline ends. The CDR3 extends over 13 amino acids. CDR1 is MNHEY and CDR2 is SMNVEV in the germline V gene (reference sequence). The CDR3 DNA reads as TGTGCCAGCAGCCAAAAACTGAATCAGCCCCAGCATTTT. This encodes CASSQKLNQPQHF.

The chain joins TRBV4-2 to TRBJ1-4; 7 bases fit TRBD1. CDR1 LGHNA and CDR2 YNFKEQ come from the germline V gene. V dropped 2 bases and J dropped 0; count of bases not matched to a gene: 12. There are 19 residues in the CDR3. The CDR3: CASSQRTQGYEATNEKLFF. CDR3 in DNA: TGTGCCAGCAGCCAAAGGACACAGGGGTATGAAGCAACTAATGAAAAACTGTTTTTT.

The chain couples TRBV27 to TRBJ1-2; D is perhaps TRBD1 (5 bases). The V end lost 5 bases, the J end lost 4 bases, and 17 bases lay between the germline ends. Per the germline V gene, CDR1 is MNHEY and CDR2 is SMNVEV (reference sequence). The CDR3 spans 15 residues. For the CDR3, the DNA is TGTGCCAGCAGTACCCCAGGGTCGAACCCCTATGGCTACACCTTC. Its protein product is CASSTPGSNPYGYTF.

The rearrangement joins TRBV9 to TRBJ2-1; 9 nucleotides line up with TRBD2. V dropped 4 bases and J dropped 0; count of bases not matched to a gene: 11. Germline V gene data show CDR1 as SGDLS and CDR2 as YYNGEE. The CDR3 is 18 residues long. The DNA for the CDR3 is TGTGCCAGCAGCACTAGCCTAGCGGGATCCCGCTCCTACAATGAGCAGTTCTTC. Its protein is CASSTSLAGSRSYNEQFF. Variable domain in full (rest from reference TRBV9 and TRBJ2-1): DSGVTQTPKHLITATGQRVTLRCSPRSGDLSVYWYQQSLDQGLQFLIQYYNGEERAKGNILERFSAQQFPDLHSELNLSSLELGDSALYFCASSTSLAGSRSYNEQFFGPGTRLTVL.

The J gene is TRBJ1-4, the V gene TRBV18; no reliable D call. Trimming removed 3 bases from V and 8 bases from J, with 13 bases in between. Per germline, CDR1 KGHSH and CDR2 LQKENI. The CDR3 covers 14 residues. CDR3 DNA sequence: TGTGCCAGCTCACCCCGCGCGCTAGGGGAAAAACTGTTTTTT. Translation: CASSPRALGEKLFF.

This chain joins TRBV5-1 and TRBJ2-1; tentatively, D is TRBD2 (5 bases). Germline V gene lookup returns CDR1 SGHRS and CDR2 YFSETQ. The germline V and J ends were trimmed by 2 bases and 5 bases, with 11 bases remaining between them. The CDR3 extends over 14 amino acids. CDR3 protein: CASSFPGLHNEQFF. The DNA for the CDR3 is TGCGCCAGCAGCTTCCCGGGATTACACAATGAGCAGTTCTTC.

The chain has TRBV6-2 or TRBV6-3 and TRBJ1-6; TRBD1 is a possible D gene (5 bases). The germline V and J ends were trimmed by 2 bases and 7 bases, with 15 bases remaining between them. Germline values: CDR1 MNHEY, CDR2 SVGEGT. CDR3 length: 16 residues. In nucleotides, the CDR3 is TGTGCCAGCAGTTACCTTTCTGCGGGACCAAATTCACCCCTCCACTTT. Protein sequence: CASSYLSAGPNSPLHF.

The V gene is TRBV11-3, the J gene TRBJ2-7; D is tentatively TRBD1 or TRBD2 (5 bases each). The CDR3 is made up of 15 amino acids. Trimming removed 5 bases from V and 4 bases from J, with 18 bases in between. Looked up from germline, CDR1 is SGHNT and CDR2 is YENEEA. CDR3 sequence (DNA): TGTGCCAGCAGCCCAGGGACGGTAAGCAGGTACGAGCAGTACTTC. Translating gives CASSPGTVSRYEQYF.